This T cell receptor (beta chain) was identified in a study of shared clonotypes between healthy human individuals. Measured with immunoSEQ multiplex PCR; TCRdb has only the in-frame clones, and not every one. Here the sample spans some 2,500,000 clones, 93% being singletons. The CDR3 sequence is 15 residues long. The V end lost 0 bases, the J end lost 4 bases, and 13 bases lay between the germline ends. Germline V gives CDR1 SGHKS, CDR2 YYEKEE (reference sequence). This clone has just one count. The clonotype originates from a man aged 18-30 years in good health. Some clones in this sample may be carry-over from other donors' samples. The chain uses TRBV5-5 and TRBJ1-2; a possible D gene is TRBD1 (6 bases). The specimen sequenced was naive CD4+ T cells from PBMCs. Subset reported: CD45RA+ positively selected. This chain's CDR3 is CASSLGGGEVYGYTF. Here the CDR3 DNA reads TGTGCCAGCAGCTTGGGAGGGGGAGAGGTCTATGGCTACACCTTC.